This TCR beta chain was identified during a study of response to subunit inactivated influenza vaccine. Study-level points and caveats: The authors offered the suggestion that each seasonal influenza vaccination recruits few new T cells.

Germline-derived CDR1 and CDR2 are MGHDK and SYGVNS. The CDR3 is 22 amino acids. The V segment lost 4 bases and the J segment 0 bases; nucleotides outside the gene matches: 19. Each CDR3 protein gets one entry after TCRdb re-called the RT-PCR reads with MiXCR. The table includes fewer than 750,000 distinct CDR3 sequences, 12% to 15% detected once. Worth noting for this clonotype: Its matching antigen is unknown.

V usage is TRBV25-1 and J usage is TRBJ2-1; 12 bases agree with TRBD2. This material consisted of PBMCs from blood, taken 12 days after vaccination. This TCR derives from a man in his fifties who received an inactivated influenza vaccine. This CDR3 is CASSGFRIPGLAGGSSYNEQFF. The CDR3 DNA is TGTGCCAGCAGTGGATTCCGGATTCCGGGACTAGCGGGTGGGTCCTCCTACAATGAGCAGTTCTTC.